Listed below are T cell receptor beta chains from one sample, sequenced in a study of T cell repertoires in cytomegalovirus infection. TCRdb re-called the reads through MiXCR, storing one row per CDR3 protein. Of 200,000 to 300,000 distinct CDR3 sequences in the sample, roughly an eighth were seen once. Sequenced material: PBMCs. The receptor source for this set is a human donor in good health (CMV status not recorded). Some clones in this sample may be carry-over from other donors' samples. The CDR3 runs from the conserved cysteine through the conserved F or W. D genes are given only for firm matches. Rows give clone size only sometimes, using once, few, many, or a class for an expanded clone.

abundance: few
d_gene: .
j_gene: TRBJ2-1
v_gene: TRBV24-1
CDR3nt: TGTGCCACTGGGGCGACCCTCGGAACCGGGAGTGAGCAGTTCTTC
CDR3aa: CATGATLGTGSEQFF

abundance: .
d_gene: .
j_gene: TRBJ1-4
v_gene: TRBV5-6
CDR3nt: TGTGCCAGCAGCCTCCAGGGAGCGGGGGAAAAACTGTTTTTT
CDR3aa: CASSLQGAGEKLFF

abundance: few
d_gene: TRBD2
j_gene: TRBJ2-1
v_gene: TRBV12-3/TRBV12-4
CDR3nt: TGTGCCAGCAGTTTCGCGGGGGTCGCGGGAGGGTTTAGGGAGCAGTTCTTC
CDR3aa: CASSFAGVAGGFREQFF

abundance: .
d_gene: TRBD2
j_gene: TRBJ2-3
v_gene: TRBV14
CDR3nt: TGTGCCAGCAGCCAGCCAGGACTAGGAGGCACAGATACGCAGTATTTT
CDR3aa: CASSQPGLGGTDTQYF

abundance: many
d_gene: .
j_gene: TRBJ1-5
v_gene: TRBV27
CDR3nt: TGTGCCAGCAGTGTGAACTCGGTTCAGCCCCAGCATTTT
CDR3aa: CASSVNSVQPQHF

abundance: many
d_gene: TRBD1
j_gene: TRBJ2-7
v_gene: TRBV7-2
CDR3nt: TGTGCCAGCAGCAAGGACAGGGCCTACGAGCAGTACTTC
CDR3aa: CASSKDRAYEQYF

abundance: many
d_gene: TRBD1
j_gene: TRBJ2-5
v_gene: TRBV19
CDR3nt: TGTGCCAGTACCCAGCCGGGACAGGGAGGAGGCCAAGAGACCCAGTACTTC
CDR3aa: CASTQPGQGGGQETQYF

abundance: many
d_gene: .
j_gene: TRBJ2-1
v_gene: TRBV7-6
CDR3nt: TGTGCCAGCAGCTCTATAGATATCTCCTACAATGAGCAGTTCTTC
CDR3aa: CASSSIDISYNEQFF

abundance: many
d_gene: .
j_gene: TRBJ2-1
v_gene: TRBV4-1
CDR3nt: TGCGCCAGCAGCCTCAGGCTGGGTCTGATGGAACTCTTC
CDR3aa: CASSLRLGLMELF

abundance: few
d_gene: .
j_gene: TRBJ1-1
v_gene: TRBV25-1
CDR3nt: TGTGCCAGCCGGCCGCAGGGAGTAAATACTGAAGCTTTCTTT
CDR3aa: CASRPQGVNTEAFF

abundance: many
d_gene: .
j_gene: TRBJ1-1
v_gene: TRBV7-8
CDR3nt: TGTGCAGAACGTGGCCCGGGAGAAAACACTGAAGCTTTCTTT
CDR3aa: CAERGPGENTEAFF

abundance: many
d_gene: .
j_gene: TRBJ1-1
v_gene: TRBV7-2
CDR3nt: TGTGCCAGCAGCCCCAGGGCCCAGAACACTGAAGCTTTCTTT
CDR3aa: CASSPRAQNTEAFF

abundance: many
d_gene: TRBD1
j_gene: TRBJ1-2
v_gene: TRBV4-1
CDR3nt: TGCGCCAGCAGCCAAGACAGGGGGTCTTTCTATGGCTACACCTTC
CDR3aa: CASSQDRGSFYGYTF

abundance: many
d_gene: .
j_gene: TRBJ1-2
v_gene: TRBV7-2
CDR3nt: TGTGCCAGCAGCTTAGCGGAACGCTATGGCTACACCTTC
CDR3aa: CASSLAERYGYTF

abundance: many
d_gene: .
j_gene: TRBJ1-1
v_gene: TRBV4-1
CDR3nt: TGCGCCAGCAGCCAAGATCCGGTGGGGGTGAACACTGAAGCTTTCTTT
CDR3aa: CASSQDPVGVNTEAFF

abundance: few
d_gene: TRBD2
j_gene: TRBJ2-7
v_gene: TRBV20-1
CDR3nt: TGCAGTGCTAGAGAACTAGCGGGGGGGCCTTACGAGCAGTACTTC
CDR3aa: CSARELAGGPYEQYF

abundance: .
d_gene: .
j_gene: TRBJ1-2
v_gene: TRBV7-2
CDR3nt: TGTGCCAGCAGCGTGGATCGGGGCTCCTATGGCTACACCTTC
CDR3aa: CASSVDRGSYGYTF

abundance: .
d_gene: TRBD2
j_gene: TRBJ2-7
v_gene: TRBV28
CDR3nt: TGTGCCAGCAGTTTATCCCTAACTAGCGGACCATCCTACGAGCAGTACTTC
CDR3aa: CASSLSLTSGPSYEQYF

abundance: many
d_gene: .
j_gene: TRBJ2-1
v_gene: TRBV9
CDR3nt: TGTGCCAGCAGCGCGCAGGTCGCAAGTACCTACAATGAGCAGTTCTTC
CDR3aa: CASSAQVASTYNEQFF

abundance: few
d_gene: .
j_gene: TRBJ1-2
v_gene: TRBV5-5
CDR3nt: TGTGCCAGCAGCTTGTCTCCACAACCTAACTATGGCTACACCTTC
CDR3aa: CASSLSPQPNYGYTF

abundance: few
d_gene: .
j_gene: TRBJ2-7
v_gene: TRBV28
CDR3nt: TGTGCCAGCAGGATCAAAACACCCCCCTACGAGCAGTACTTC
CDR3aa: CASRIKTPPYEQYF

abundance: many
d_gene: TRBD2
j_gene: TRBJ2-5
v_gene: TRBV7-9
CDR3nt: TGTGCCAGCAGCTTAACGCGGGGGCAAGAGACCCAGTACTTC
CDR3aa: CASSLTRGQETQYF

abundance: .
d_gene: .
j_gene: TRBJ2-7
v_gene: TRBV6-2/TRBV6-3
CDR3nt: TGTGCCAGCAGTTATCTCAAAGACCAGGGGGGCTACGAGCAGTACTTC
CDR3aa: CASSYLKDQGGYEQYF

abundance: many
d_gene: TRBD1
j_gene: TRBJ2-5
v_gene: TRBV7-9
CDR3nt: TGTGCCAGCAGCACCGGGACAGGACAAGAGACCCAGTACTTC
CDR3aa: CASSTGTGQETQYF

abundance: many
d_gene: TRBD2
j_gene: TRBJ2-5
v_gene: TRBV4-1
CDR3nt: TGCGCCAGCAGCCAAGTGGTAGCGGGGTTGACCCAGTACTTC
CDR3aa: CASSQVVAGLTQYF

abundance: many
d_gene: .
j_gene: TRBJ1-1
v_gene: TRBV4-1
CDR3nt: TGCGCCAGCGCACGGGGAGGGGAAGCTTTCTTT
CDR3aa: CASARGGEAFF

abundance: .
d_gene: .
j_gene: TRBJ1-2
v_gene: TRBV10-3
CDR3nt: TGTGCCATCCGCGCAGGGCATGCCGTTGACTATGGCTACACCTTC
CDR3aa: CAIRAGHAVDYGYTF

abundance: many
d_gene: TRBD2
j_gene: TRBJ2-7
v_gene: TRBV6-5
CDR3nt: TGTGCCAGCAAGCGGGAGTACTCCTACGAGCAGTACTTC
CDR3aa: CASKREYSYEQYF

abundance: few
d_gene: .
j_gene: TRBJ1-1
v_gene: TRBV20-1
CDR3nt: TGCAGTGCTTCCCCATCTGGTGCTGAAGCTTTCTTT
CDR3aa: CSASPSGAEAFF

abundance: many
d_gene: .
j_gene: TRBJ1-2
v_gene: TRBV7-2
CDR3nt: TGTGCCAGCAGCTTAGGAGGGCCCGGGCTTGGCTACACCTTC
CDR3aa: CASSLGGPGLGYTF

abundance: .
d_gene: .
j_gene: TRBJ1-1
v_gene: TRBV7-2
CDR3nt: TGTGCCAGCAGCCTCCACCAGAACACTGAAGCTTTCTTT
CDR3aa: CASSLHQNTEAFF

abundance: .
d_gene: .
j_gene: TRBJ1-5
v_gene: TRBV6-1
CDR3nt: TGTGCCAGCAGCTCTGGACAGAAAAATCAGCCCCAGCATTTT
CDR3aa: CASSSGQKNQPQHF

abundance: few
d_gene: TRBD1
j_gene: TRBJ1-2
v_gene: TRBV10-3
CDR3nt: TGTGCCATCAGACAGGACAGGGATGGCTACACCTTC
CDR3aa: CAIRQDRDGYTF